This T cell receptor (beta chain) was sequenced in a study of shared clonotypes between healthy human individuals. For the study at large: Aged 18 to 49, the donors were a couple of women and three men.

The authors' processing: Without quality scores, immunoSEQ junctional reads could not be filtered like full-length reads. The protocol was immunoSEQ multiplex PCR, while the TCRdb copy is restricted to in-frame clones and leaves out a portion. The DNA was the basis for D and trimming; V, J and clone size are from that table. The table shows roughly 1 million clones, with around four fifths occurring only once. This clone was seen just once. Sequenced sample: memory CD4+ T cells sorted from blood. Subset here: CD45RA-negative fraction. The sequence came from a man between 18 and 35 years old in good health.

CDR3 coding DNA: TGTGCCACGAAGTCCTCGAGGGGACAGGCTGGGGGAACTAATGAAAAACTGTTTTTT. Translating gives CATKSSRGQAGGTNEKLFF. The chain combines TRBV19 with TRBJ1-4; 8 bases align to TRBD1. This CDR3 comprises 19 residues. Germline loops: CDR1 LNHDA, CDR2 SQIVND (reference sequence). The J segment lost 1 base and the V segment lost 10 bases, leaving 20 bases of the junction unmatched.